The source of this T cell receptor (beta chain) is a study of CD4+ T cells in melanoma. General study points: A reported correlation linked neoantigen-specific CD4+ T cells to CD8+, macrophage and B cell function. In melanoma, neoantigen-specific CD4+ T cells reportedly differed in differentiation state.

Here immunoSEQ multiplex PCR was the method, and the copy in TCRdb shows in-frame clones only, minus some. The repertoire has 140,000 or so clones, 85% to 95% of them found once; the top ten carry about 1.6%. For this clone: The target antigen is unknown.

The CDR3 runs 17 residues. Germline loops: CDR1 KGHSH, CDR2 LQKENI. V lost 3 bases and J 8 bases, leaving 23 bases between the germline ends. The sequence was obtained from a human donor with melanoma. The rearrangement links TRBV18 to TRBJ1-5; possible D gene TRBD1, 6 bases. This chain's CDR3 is CASSPLPGQGPGEPQHF. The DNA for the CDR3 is TGTGCCAGCTCACCTCTTCCGGGACAAGGTCCTGGGGAGCCCCAGCATTTT.